A single sample is the source of the 9 T cell receptor beta chains below, sequenced in a study of T cell repertoires in cytomegalovirus infection. MiXCR was run by TCRdb on the reads, yielding one entry per CDR3 protein. This table holds 400,000 or so distinct CDR3 sequences, roughly 30% found once. The sequenced sample consisted of PBMCs. All receptors come from a human donor in good health (CMV status not recorded). Some clones in this sample may be carry-over from other donors' samples.

The table lists this clonotype with a count of one. Its ends do not fully match the called genes, so a read error is possible. V gene TRBV3-1 combines with J gene TRBJ2-1, with 10 bases fitting TRBD2. Germline V gene sequence: CDR1 LGHDT, CDR2 YNNKEL (reference sequence). CDR3 length equals 19 residues. CDR3: CAGSQDQLAGSSSYNEQFF. The CDR3 DNA is TGTGCCGGCAGCCAAGATCAACTAGCGGGGTCCAGCTCCTACAATGAGCAGTTCTTC.

The J gene is TRBJ2-2, the V gene TRBV11-2, with 9 bases aligning to TRBD2. This CDR3 comprises 17 residues. Per the germline V gene, CDR1 is SGHAT and CDR2 is FQNNGV. V shed 5 bases and J 6 bases; nucleotides not matched to a gene: 13. CDR3 sequence: CASSPSRSGGNPGELFF. The DNA for the CDR3 is TGTGCCAGCAGCCCATCGCGTAGCGGGGGCAACCCCGGGGAGCTGTTTTTT.

This clonotype was detected many times. V gene TRBV7-8 combines with J gene TRBJ2-7; TRBD1 is a possible D gene (5 bases). This CDR3 region has 13 residues. Trimming removed 3 bases at V and 5 bases at J, with 11 bases between. Germline loops: CDR1 SGHVS, CDR2 FQNEAQ. CDR3 protein: CASSFPGMDEQYF. DNA for the CDR3: TGTGCCAGCAGCTTCCCAGGGATGGACGAGCAGTACTTC.

This clonotype showed up just a few times. V and J are TRBV6-5 and TRBJ1-1, with 9 bases that match TRBD1. The trim removed 4 bases at V and 3 bases at J, leaving 6 bases unmatched. The CDR3 runs to 15 residues. Germline-derived CDR1 and CDR2 are MNHEY and SVGAGI. The CDR3 loop is CASSLTGTGYTEAFF. For the CDR3, the DNA is TGTGCCAGCAGTTTGACCGGGACAGGGTACACTGAAGCTTTCTTT.

The chain has TRBV12-3 or TRBV12-4 and TRBJ2-2; D ambiguous. V lost 2 bases and J 0 bases, leaving 4 bases between the germline ends. The CDR3 consists of 14 residues. The CDR3 DNA is TGTGCCAGCAGTTTAAGGCCGAACACCGGGGAGCTGTTTTTT. Translated, it gives CASSLRPNTGELFF.

The chain carries TRBV6-2 or TRBV6-3 and TRBJ1-6; D perhaps matches TRBD1 (5 bases). CDR3 length: 13 residues. Between the trimmed V and J ends, which lost 2 bases and 9 bases, there was a span of 8 bases. Germline lookup yields CDR1 MNHEY and CDR2 SVGEGT. The CDR3 protein is CASSYRGSSPLHF. The CDR3 DNA follows: TGTGCCAGCAGTTACCGGGGGAGTTCACCCCTCCACTTT.

As for this clonotype: An end of the junction does not agree with germline; a read error may underlie this. The CDR3: CASSLWGTDTQYF. CDR3 DNA: TGTGCCAGCAGTTTGTGGGGCACAGATACGCAGTATTTT. This chain connects TRBV5-1 to TRBJ2-3; D remains unclear. Germline V gene data show CDR1 as SGHRS and CDR2 as YFSETQ. The length of the CDR3 is 13 residues.

This clonotype occurred a few times. The chain combines TRBV6-5 with TRBJ1-1; 9 bases are a match to TRBD1. Looked up from germline, CDR1 is MNHEY and CDR2 is SVGAGI. CDR3 length: 13 amino acids. Trimming cost V 5 bases and J 5 bases; bases outside gene matches: 3. The CDR3 DNA follows: TGTGCCAGCAGTACCGACAGGGGGACTGAAGCTTTCTTT. Its protein product is CASSTDRGTEAFF.

The sample holds a few counts of this clonotype. This chain links TRBV28 with TRBJ1-5; a possible D gene is TRBD1 (6 bases). This CDR3 has 12 amino acids. Germline CDR1 and CDR2: MDHEN and SYDVKM. Trimming took 11 bases from V and 7 from J, leaving 15 bases between them. This chain's CDR3 is CAGQEGDQPQHF. The CDR3 DNA is TGTGCCGGTCAGGAGGGGGACCAGCCCCAGCATTTT.